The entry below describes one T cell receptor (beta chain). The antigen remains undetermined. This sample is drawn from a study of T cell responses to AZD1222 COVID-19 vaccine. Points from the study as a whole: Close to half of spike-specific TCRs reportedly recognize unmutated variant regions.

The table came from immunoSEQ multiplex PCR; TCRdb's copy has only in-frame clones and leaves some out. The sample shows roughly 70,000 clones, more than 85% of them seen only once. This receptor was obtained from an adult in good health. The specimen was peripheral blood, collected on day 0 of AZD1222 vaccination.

CDR3 nucleotide sequence: TGTGCCAGCGGCAGGGACTTCTCTGGAAACACCATATATTTT. Translation gives CASGRDFSGNTIYF. The chain has TRBV19 and TRBJ1-3, with D perhaps TRBD1 (5 bases). Looked up from germline, CDR1 is LNHDA and CDR2 is SQIVND (reference sequence). CDR3 length equals 14 residues. V was shortened by 9 bases and J by 0 bases, with 12 bases between the two germline ends.